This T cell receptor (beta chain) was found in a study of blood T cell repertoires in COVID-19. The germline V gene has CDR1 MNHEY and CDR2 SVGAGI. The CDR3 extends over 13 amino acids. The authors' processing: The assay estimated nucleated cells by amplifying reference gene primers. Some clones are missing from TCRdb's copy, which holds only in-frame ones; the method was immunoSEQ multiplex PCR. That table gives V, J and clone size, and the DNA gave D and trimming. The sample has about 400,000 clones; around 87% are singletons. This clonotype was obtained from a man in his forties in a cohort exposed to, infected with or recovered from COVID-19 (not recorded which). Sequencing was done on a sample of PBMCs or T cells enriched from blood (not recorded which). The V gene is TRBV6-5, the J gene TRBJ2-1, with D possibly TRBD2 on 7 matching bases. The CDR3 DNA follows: TGTCAATCAAGGGGGGGATTGGGCAATGAGCAGTTCTTC. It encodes CQSRGGLGNEQFF.